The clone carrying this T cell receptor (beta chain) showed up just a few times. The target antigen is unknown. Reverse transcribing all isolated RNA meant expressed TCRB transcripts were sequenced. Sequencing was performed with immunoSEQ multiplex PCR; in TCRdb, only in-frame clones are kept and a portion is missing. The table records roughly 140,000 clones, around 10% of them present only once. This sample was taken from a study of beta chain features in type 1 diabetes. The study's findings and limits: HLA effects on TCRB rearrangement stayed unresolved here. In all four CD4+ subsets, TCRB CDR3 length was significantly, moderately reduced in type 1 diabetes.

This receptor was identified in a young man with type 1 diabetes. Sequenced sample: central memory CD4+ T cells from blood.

CDR3 in amino acids: CASSPFTVYSGNTIYF. The CDR3 DNA reads TGTGCCAGCAGCCCGTTCACAGTTTACTCTGGAAACACCATATATTTT. The chain joins TRBV7-8 to TRBJ1-3; no definite D call. The CDR3 covers 16 residues. Trimming pared 5 bases from V and 0 bases from J, leaving 14 bases between. The V gene's germline CDR1 is SGHVS and CDR2 FQNEAQ. Looking up the rest from reference TRBV7-8 and TRBJ1-3 gives the full variable domain: GAGVSQSPRYKVAKRGQDVALRCDPISGHVSLFWYQQALGQGPEFLTYFQNEAQLDKSGLPSDRFFAERPEGSVSTLKIQRTQQEDSAVYLCASSPFTVYSGNTIYFGEGSWLTVV.